These 2 T cell receptor beta chains share one sample of origin, sequenced in a study of control samples from healthy donors and cancer patients. Using immunoSEQ multiplex PCR, the repertoire was profiled, and TCRdb retains in-frame clones only, with some absent. This table holds some 90,000 clones, more than 85% found once. Material: blood. These receptors all come from a woman in her twenties or thirties in good health.

The V gene is TRBV5-6, the J gene TRBJ1-5; TRBD1 might be the D (5 bases). The CDR3 sequence is 13 residues long. The germline V and J ends were trimmed by 0 bases and 4 bases, with 5 bases remaining between them. Germline CDR1 is SGHDT and CDR2 is YYEEEE. The DNA of the CDR3 is TGTGCCAGCAGCTTGGGACAGAATCAGCCCCAGCATTTT. It yields the protein CASSLGQNQPQHF.

This rearrangement joins TRBV2 to TRBJ2-3; 11 bases are shared with TRBD1. Unmatched junction bases numbered 7, after V lost 4 bases and J lost 7 bases. Germline CDR1 SNHLY, CDR2 FYNNEI. The CDR3 consists of 15 residues. DNA of the CDR3: TGTGCCAGCAGTGTAGGACAGGGGGCGCCGAATACGCAGTATTTT. Protein sequence: CASSVGQGAPNTQYF.